The 19 T cell receptor beta chains below were found in one sample sequenced in a study of beta chain features in type 1 diabetes (dated by TCRdb to the late 2010s). Preparation of the library involved the immunoSEQ multiplex PCR assay. The entire isolated RNA was reverse transcribed using the High Capacity cDNA Reverse Transcription Kit, and thus expressed TCRB transcripts were sequenced. TCRdb took over this immuneACCESS table, retaining in-frame rearrangements with V and J assigned. Such tables are incomplete; in checked studies, under half of the missing clones stem from an unresolved V gene, and the remainder is unexplained. Present in this sample are around 300,000 clones, 8% to 13% of which were seen just once. The ten largest make up 0.015% to 0.02% of the sample. The sequencing sample was made of naive CD4+ T cells from blood. The cell subset or site tag for this specimen amounts to: true naive CD4+ T cells. The receptors were sampled from a woman aged 30 to 39 in good health.

The rearrangement uses TRBV25-1 and TRBJ2-2; no reliable D call. V was clipped by 5 bases and J by 1 base, with 5 bases between them. The CDR3 runs 13 residues. CDR1 and CDR2 from the germline V gene are MGHDK and SYGVNS. CDR3 in amino acids: CASSIQNTGELFF. As DNA, the CDR3 is TGTGCCAGCAGTATCCAGAACACCGGGGAGCTGTTTTTT. Looking up the rest from reference TRBV25-1 and TRBJ2-2 gives the full variable domain: EADIYQTPRYLVIGTGKKITLECSQTMGHDKMYWYQQDPGMELHLIHYSYGVNSTEKGDLSSESTVSRIRTEHFPLTLESARPSHTSQYLCASSIQNTGELFFGEGSRLTVL.

This clone was seen a few times. This chain joins TRBV9 and TRBJ2-2, with 13 positions matching TRBD2. V lost 4 bases, J lost 4 bases, and 13 bases stayed unmatched. Germline assignment: CDR1 SGDLS and CDR2 YYNGEE. The CDR3 has 19 amino acids. The CDR3 loop is CASSPTSGRLQSGTGELFF. As DNA, the CDR3 is TGTGCCAGCAGCCCGACTAGCGGGAGGCTTCAGTCGGGCACCGGGGAGCTGTTTTTT.

J is TRBJ2-5 and V is TRBV7-2, with D perhaps TRBD2 (7 bases). CDR1 SGHTA and CDR2 FQGNSA come from the germline V gene. Trimming took off 4 bases at V and 4 bases at J, with 19 bases between the two ends. This CDR3 region has 16 residues. The CDR3 is CASSSWGAGVGETQYF. Written as DNA, the CDR3 is TGTGCCAGCAGCTCGTGGGGGGCGGGAGTAGGAGAGACCCAGTACTTC.

The table lists this clone with a few counts. The V and J genes are TRBV28 and TRBJ2-3; 10 bases map to TRBD2. Germline loops: CDR1 MDHEN, CDR2 SYDVKM. This CDR3 has 15 amino acids. V shed 6 bases, J shed 3 bases, and the junction held 6 bases outside the gene matches. The CDR3 protein is CASSLSGRGTDTQYF. The CDR3 nucleotides read TGTGCCAGCAGCCTCAGCGGGAGGGGTACAGATACGCAGTATTTT. Complete variable domain (other parts from reference TRBV28 and TRBJ2-3): DVKVTQSSRYLVKRTGEKVFLECVQDMDHENMFWYRQDPGLGLRLIYFSYDVKMKEKGDIPEGYSVSREKKERFSLILESASTNQTSMYLCASSLSGRGTDTQYFGPGTRLTVL.

The rearrangement uses TRBV4-2 and TRBJ2-2; 7 bases map to TRBD1. Trimming at V came to 6 bases and at J to 1 base, leaving 5 bases not matched to a gene. This CDR3 is 15 amino acids long. Germline V gives CDR1 LGHNA, CDR2 YNFKEQ. DNA of the CDR3: TGTGCCAGCAGACCCTGGACAGGGAACACCGGGGAGCTGTTTTTT. Translating it yields CASRPWTGNTGELFF.

This clone was seen a handful of times. The CDR3, as DNA: TGTGCCAGCTTCCCTGACAGGGAAGGGGGCGAGCAGTACTTC. Translated: CASFPDREGGEQYF. The chain combines TRBV7-9 with TRBJ2-7, with 7 bases lining up with TRBD1. The CDR3 spans 14 residues. Germline V CDR1 and CDR2: SEHNR, FQNEAQ (reference sequence). Trimming removed 8 bases from V and 6 bases from J; junction bases left unmatched: 13.

This clone was seen a few times. Other DNA sequences of this sample code for an identical CDR3. The rearrangement uses TRBV28 and TRBJ2-7, with 10 positions matching TRBD2. This CDR3 has 15 amino acids. Trimming at V came to 6 bases and at J to 0 bases, leaving 5 bases not matched to a gene. Germline CDR1 MDHEN, CDR2 SYDVKM. CDR3: CASRPAGGSSYEQYF. The CDR3 DNA reads as TGTGCCAGCAGACCAGCGGGAGGGAGCTCCTACGAGCAGTACTTC.

This clone appeared a few times. The genes are TRBV2 and TRBJ2-7; 8 nucleotides line up with TRBD2. The trim removed 3 bases at V and 7 bases at J, leaving 8 bases unmatched. The germline V gene encodes CDR1 SNHLY and CDR2 FYNNEI. The CDR3 sequence is 14 residues long. DNA for the CDR3: TGTGCCAGCAGTGAGGAGCGGGAGCTAAGGGAGCAGTACTTC. It encodes CASSEERELREQYF. Filled out from reference TRBV2 and TRBJ2-7, the complete variable domain reads EPEVTQTPSHQVTQMGQEVILRCVPISNHLYFYWYRQILGQKVEFLVSFYNNEISEKSEIFDDQFSVERPDGSNFTLKIRSTKLEDSAMYFCASSEERELREQYFGPGTRLTVT.

This clone showed up just a few times. This rearrangement joins TRBV30 to TRBJ1-4; no clear D gene. V lost 6 bases and J lost 3, with 17 bases in between. The CDR3 runs 15 residues. Germline CDR1 and CDR2: GTSNPN and SVGIG (reference sequence). The CDR3 coding sequence is TGTGCCTGCCAAAAGAGGCAGAAACCTAATGAAAAACTGTTTTTT. It yields the protein CACQKRQKPNEKLFF. The variable domain in full, with the rest retrieved from reference TRBV30 and TRBJ1-4, is SQTIHQWPATLVQPVGSPLSLECTVEGTSNPNLYWYRQAAGRGLQLLFYSVGIGQISSEVPQNLSASRPQDRQFILSSKKLLLSDSGFYLCACQKRQKPNEKLFFGSGTQLSVL.

This clone was seen only a few times. In the same sample, other DNA sequences code for this CDR3. The rearrangement uses TRBV28 and TRBJ1-2; D is unresolved. The V gene lost 2 bases and the J gene lost 4 bases, with 5 bases spanning the gap. CDR1 and CDR2 (germline): MDHEN, SYDVKM. The CDR3 consists of 12 residues. CDR3 sequence reads: CASSLPGYGYTF. The CDR3 DNA sequence: TGTGCCAGCAGTTTACCAGGCTATGGCTACACCTTC.

The rearrangement joins TRBV7-2 to TRBJ1-1, with a tentative D call TRBD1 (6 bases). The V gene's germline CDR1 is SGHTA and CDR2 FQGNSA. This CDR3 region has 14 residues. The V end was cut by 6 bases, the J end by 0 bases, with 11 bases between. CDR3 in DNA: TGTGCCAGCAGGCCGACAGGACTGAACACTGAAGCTTTCTTT. Encoded protein: CASRPTGLNTEAFF.

This clone was recorded a few times. In DNA form, the CDR3 reads TGTGCCTCGGGTCGGACTGAAGCTTTCTTT. It translates to CASGRTEAFF. The genes are TRBV30 and TRBJ1-1; D is undetermined. Germline lookup yields CDR1 GTSNPN and CDR2 SVGIG (reference sequence). The CDR3 covers 10 residues. V dropped 7 bases and J dropped 5 bases, with 8 bases sitting between them.

The genes are TRBV28 and TRBJ2-1, with 9 bases fitting TRBD2. This CDR3 contains 11 residues. Germline CDR1 and CDR2: MDHEN and SYDVKM. CDR3 amino acids: CASGGVDEQFF. The CDR3 DNA reads as TGTGCTAGCGGGGGCGTGGATGAGCAGTTCTTC.

This clone was counted a few times. The chain is built from TRBV19 and TRBJ2-5; D uncertain. Trimming pared 6 bases from V and 0 bases from J, leaving 8 bases between. This CDR3 comprises 13 residues. The V gene's germline CDR1 is LNHDA and CDR2 SQIVND (reference sequence). Here the CDR3 DNA reads TGTGCCAGTAGGGGCTCCAACCAAGAGACCCAGTACTTC. Translating it yields CASRGSNQETQYF.

A few counts support this clone. Additional DNA sequences in this sample encode the identical CDR3. The V and J genes are TRBV14 and TRBJ1-1; D is ambiguous. CDR1 is SGHDN and CDR2 is FVKESK in the germline V gene. The CDR3 consists of 13 residues. Trimming stripped 3 bases from V and 0 bases from J, with 5 bases between. CDR3 bases: TGTGCCAGCAGCCAGAGCTTGAACACTGAAGCTTTCTTT. Translation gives CASSQSLNTEAFF.

This chain joins TRBV21-1 and TRBJ2-5; no check of the table's D call, TRBD2, against the DNA was made. TRBV21-1 has pseudogene status. The length of the CDR3 is 15 residues. The CDR3 bases are TGTGCCAGCAGCAATCTAGCCTGCCATCAAGAGACCCAGTACTTC. Residues: CASSNLACHQETQYF.

V gene TRBV7-8 combines with J gene TRBJ2-7; 9 nucleotides agree with TRBD2. The CDR3 is 15 residues long. V shed 4 bases, J shed 3 bases, and the junction held 7 bases outside the gene matches. CDR1 and CDR2 from the germline V gene are SGHVS and FQNEAQ. The CDR3 reads CASSSRAGGVYEQYF. In DNA, the CDR3 is TGTGCCAGCAGCTCTAGAGCGGGAGGAGTCTACGAGCAGTACTTC. The entire variable domain, with the rest obtained from reference TRBV7-8 and TRBJ2-7, is as follows: GAGVSQSPRYKVAKRGQDVALRCDPISGHVSLFWYQQALGQGPEFLTYFQNEAQLDKSGLPSDRFFAERPEGSVSTLKIQRTQQEDSAVYLCASSSRAGGVYEQYFGPGTRLTVT.

The chain recombines TRBV7-8 with TRBJ2-7, with D hard to call. The V end was cut by 2 bases, the J end by 3 bases, with 5 bases between. Germline-derived CDR1 and CDR2 are SGHVS and FQNEAQ. CDR3 length equals 12 residues. In DNA, the CDR3 is TGTGCCAGCAGCTTAAGCGACTACGAGCAGTACTTC. Encoded protein: CASSLSDYEQYF.

This clone turned up a few times. The chain links TRBV9 to TRBJ2-3; 8 positions match TRBD2. Per the germline V gene, CDR1 is SGDLS and CDR2 is YYNGEE. Trimming cost V 0 bases and J 2 bases; bases outside gene matches: 5. This CDR3 is 16 amino acids long. The CDR3: CASSVGLTSDTDTQYF. The CDR3 nucleotides read TGTGCCAGCAGCGTAGGGTTGACTAGCGACACAGATACGCAGTATTTT.